This entry concerns a single T cell receptor beta chain. Its antigen is still unknown. Per-base qualities were not stored, and no clone one base away is much larger. Enrolling through a virtual design, the prospective study's participants ranged in age from roughly 18 to 89 years and lived across more than 20 United States geographic areas. Cohort assignment in the prospective study relied on participant-reported clinical history from a screening survey and a study questionnaire. For ImmuneRACE Cohort 3, a participant was defined as recovered based on two consecutive negative NP/OP PCR tests, clearance by a healthcare professional, or resolution of symptoms. In the prospective study, mobile phlebotomists collected whole blood, serum and a nasopharyngeal or oropharyngeal swab from each participant. Prospective study participants could optionally give additional blood draws and questionnaires over an approximately 2-month period. Prospective study blood samples were shipped either frozen or at room temperature before DNA extraction.

This sample stems from a study of blood T cell repertoires in COVID-19 (dated by TCRdb to the early 2020s). In the study overall: Samples covering the acute and convalescent phases of COVID-19 were provided by collaborators in the United States, Italy and Spain. The prospective study material was composed of cDNA or gDNA derived from T cells, B-cell-depleted T cells, or PBMCs. Subjects who had been exposed to COVID-19, were actively infected with it, or had recovered from it provided the deeply sampled blood TCRbeta repertoires that made up the dataset. The repertoires were released in a freely available public database meant as a resource for research on the immune response to SARS-CoV-2. The samples were drawn from the first 160 participants of the ongoing ImmuneRACE study and from over a thousand subjects provided by 6 global collaborators. Sample metadata almost always included a de-identified subject ID, COVID-19 status, age in years and sex. Where available, HLA class I and class II types were taken from metadata supplied by the sample provider and were not determined by assay-based typing.

Findings and caveats that apply to the study as a whole: Clinical and demographic metadata were provided uncurated, with the amount varying by source and participant.

Looking up the germline V gene yields CDR1 SGHRS and CDR2 YFSETQ. Spanning cysteine to phenylalanine, the CDR3 consists of 13 amino acids. Only the CDR3 region is kept as DNA, spanning 39 bases read in frame from base 1. Trimming costs V 0 bases and J 5 bases, and their ends lie 8 bases apart. TCRbeta CDR3 regions were amplified from genomic DNA using the immunoSEQ Assay, a bias-controlled multiplex PCR. Concerning the study's data processing: The number of nucleated cells in each sample was estimated by amplification of reference gene primers within the assay. To quantify the absolute abundance of each unique TCRbeta CDR3 rearrangement, sequence reads were collapsed and filtered. Productive Simpson clonality was computed per sample as the square root of Simpson's diversity index over productive rearrangements. TCRdb took this table from immuneACCESS and kept in-frame rearrangements with V and J called. Such tables lack part of the clones; where checked against another copy, unresolved V genes explain under half of the gap, and the rest is unexplained. The DNA was the basis for D and trimming; V, J and clone size are from that table. The sample table holds under 200,000 clones, of which more than 70% were seen once. The ten largest clones capture roughly 8.4% of the sample.

The receptor comes from a woman aged 18-35 years who had recovered from COVID-19. The specimen was PBMCs or T cells enriched from blood (not recorded which). Recombination connected TRBV5-1 to TRBJ1-1; the D gene remains uncertain. The CDR3 has the sequence CASSLGGSTEAFF. The nucleotide sequence is given as TGCGCCAGCAGCTTGGGTGGGAGTACTGAAGCTTTCTTT.